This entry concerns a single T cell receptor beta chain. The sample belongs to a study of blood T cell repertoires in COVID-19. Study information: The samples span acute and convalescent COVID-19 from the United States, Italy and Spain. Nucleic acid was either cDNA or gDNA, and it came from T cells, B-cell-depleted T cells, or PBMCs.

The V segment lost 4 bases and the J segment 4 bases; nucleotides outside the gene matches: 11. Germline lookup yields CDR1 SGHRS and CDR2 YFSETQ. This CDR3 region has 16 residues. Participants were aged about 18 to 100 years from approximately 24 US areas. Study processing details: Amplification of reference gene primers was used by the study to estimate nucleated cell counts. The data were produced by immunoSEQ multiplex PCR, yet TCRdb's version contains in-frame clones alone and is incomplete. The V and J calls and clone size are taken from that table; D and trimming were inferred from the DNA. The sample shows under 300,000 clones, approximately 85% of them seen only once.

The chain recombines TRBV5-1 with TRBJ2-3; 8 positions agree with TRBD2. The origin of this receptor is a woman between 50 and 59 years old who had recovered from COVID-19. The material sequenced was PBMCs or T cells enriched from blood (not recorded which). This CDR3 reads CASSPRTSWEADTQYF. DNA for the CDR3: TGCGCCAGCAGCCCAAGGACTAGCTGGGAGGCAGATACGCAGTATTTT. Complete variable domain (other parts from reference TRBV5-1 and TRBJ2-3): KAGVTQTPRYLIKTRGQQVTLSCSPISGHRSVSWYQQTPGQGLQFLFEYFSETQRNKGNFPGRFSGRQFSNSRSEMNVSTLELGDSALYLCASSPRTSWEADTQYFGPGTRLTVL.